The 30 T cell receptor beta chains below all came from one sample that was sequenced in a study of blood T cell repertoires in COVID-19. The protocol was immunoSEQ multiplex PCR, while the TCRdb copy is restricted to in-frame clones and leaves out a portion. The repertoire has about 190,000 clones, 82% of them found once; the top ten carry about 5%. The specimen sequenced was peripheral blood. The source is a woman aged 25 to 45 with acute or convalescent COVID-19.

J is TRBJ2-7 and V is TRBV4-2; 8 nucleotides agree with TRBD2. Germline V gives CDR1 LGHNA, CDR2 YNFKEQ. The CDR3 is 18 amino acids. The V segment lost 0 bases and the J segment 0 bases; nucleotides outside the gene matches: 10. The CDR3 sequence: CASSQEGQAGDLSYEQYF. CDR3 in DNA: TGTGCCAGCAGCCAAGAGGGACAAGCGGGAGATCTCTCCTACGAGCAGTACTTC.

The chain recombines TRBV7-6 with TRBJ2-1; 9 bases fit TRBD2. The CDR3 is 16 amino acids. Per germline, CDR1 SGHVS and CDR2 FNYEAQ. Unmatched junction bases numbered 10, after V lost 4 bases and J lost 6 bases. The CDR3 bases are TGTGCCAGCAGCTACGAGGGCGGGAGGGCTCCCAATGAGCAGTTCTTC. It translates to CASSYEGGRAPNEQFF.

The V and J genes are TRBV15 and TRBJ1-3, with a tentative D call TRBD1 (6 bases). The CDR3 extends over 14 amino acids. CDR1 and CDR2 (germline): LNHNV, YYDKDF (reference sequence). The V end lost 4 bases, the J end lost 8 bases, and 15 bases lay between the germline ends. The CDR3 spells CATSMWTEEHTIYF. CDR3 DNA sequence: TGTGCCACCAGCATGTGGACAGAAGAACACACCATATATTTT.

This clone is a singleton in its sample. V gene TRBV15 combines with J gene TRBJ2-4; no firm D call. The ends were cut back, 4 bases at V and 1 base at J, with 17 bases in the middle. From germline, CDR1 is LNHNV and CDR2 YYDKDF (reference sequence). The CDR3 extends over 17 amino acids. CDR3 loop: CATSTATPRFAKNIQYF. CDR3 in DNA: TGTGCCACCAGCACGGCGACCCCGAGGTTTGCCAAAAACATTCAGTACTTC.

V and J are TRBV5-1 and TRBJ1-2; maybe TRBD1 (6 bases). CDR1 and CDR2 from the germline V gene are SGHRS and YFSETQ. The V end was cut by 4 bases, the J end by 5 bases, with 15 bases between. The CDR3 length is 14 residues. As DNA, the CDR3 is TGCGCCAGCAGCCCCACAGGGACCTCGTATGGCTACACCTTC. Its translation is CASSPTGTSYGYTF.

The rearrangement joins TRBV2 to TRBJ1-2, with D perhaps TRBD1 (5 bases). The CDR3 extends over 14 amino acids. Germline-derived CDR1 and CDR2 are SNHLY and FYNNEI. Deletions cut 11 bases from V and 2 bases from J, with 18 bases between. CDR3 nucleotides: TGTGCCGCGATGGGCAGGGTCTCGAACTATGGCTACACCTTC. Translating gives CAAMGRVSNYGYTF.

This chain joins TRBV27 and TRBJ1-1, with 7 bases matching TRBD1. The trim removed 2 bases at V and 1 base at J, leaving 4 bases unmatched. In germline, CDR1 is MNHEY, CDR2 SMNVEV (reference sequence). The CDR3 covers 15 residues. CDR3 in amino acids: CASSLAYRGNTEAFF. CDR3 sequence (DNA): TGTGCCAGCAGTTTAGCCTACAGGGGGAACACTGAAGCTTTCTTT.

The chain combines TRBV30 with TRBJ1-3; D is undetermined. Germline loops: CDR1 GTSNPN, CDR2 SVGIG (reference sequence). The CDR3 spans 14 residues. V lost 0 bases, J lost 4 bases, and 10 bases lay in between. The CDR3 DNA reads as TGTGCCTGGAGTGTACTGGAACAGGGAAACACCATATATTTT. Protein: CAWSVLEQGNTIYF.

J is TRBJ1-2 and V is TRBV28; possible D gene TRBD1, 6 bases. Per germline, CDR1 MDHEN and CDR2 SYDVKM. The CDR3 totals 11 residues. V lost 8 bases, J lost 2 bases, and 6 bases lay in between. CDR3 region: CASQGNYGYTF. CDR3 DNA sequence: TGTGCCAGCCAGGGGAACTATGGCTACACCTTC.

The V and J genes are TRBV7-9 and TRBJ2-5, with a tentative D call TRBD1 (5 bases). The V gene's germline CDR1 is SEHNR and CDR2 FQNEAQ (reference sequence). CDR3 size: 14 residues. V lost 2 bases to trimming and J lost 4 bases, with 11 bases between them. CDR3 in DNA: TGTGCCAGCAGCTTATCACCAGGGCTAGAGACCCAGTACTTC. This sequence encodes CASSLSPGLETQYF.

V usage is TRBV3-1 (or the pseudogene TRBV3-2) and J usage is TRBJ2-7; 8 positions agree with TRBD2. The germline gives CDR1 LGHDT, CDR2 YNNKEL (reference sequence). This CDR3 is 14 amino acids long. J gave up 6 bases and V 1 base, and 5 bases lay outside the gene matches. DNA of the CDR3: TGTGCCAGCAGCCAAGGGACTAGCCCGGGCGAGCAGTACTTC. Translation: CASSQGTSPGEQYF.

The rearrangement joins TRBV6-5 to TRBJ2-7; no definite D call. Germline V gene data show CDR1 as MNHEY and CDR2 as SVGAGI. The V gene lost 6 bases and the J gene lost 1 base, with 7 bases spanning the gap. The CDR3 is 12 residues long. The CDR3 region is CASRSSSYEQYF. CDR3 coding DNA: TGTGCCAGCAGGTCTAGTTCCTACGAGCAGTACTTC.

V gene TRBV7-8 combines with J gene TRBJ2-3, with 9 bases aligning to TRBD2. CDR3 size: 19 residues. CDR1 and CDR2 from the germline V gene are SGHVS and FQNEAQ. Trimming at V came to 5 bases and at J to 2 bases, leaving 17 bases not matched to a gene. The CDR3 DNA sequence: TGTGCCAGCAGCCCCGATGGGCGGGGGGGCCTTAGTTCCACAGATACGCAGTATTTT. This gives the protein CASSPDGRGGLSSTDTQYF.

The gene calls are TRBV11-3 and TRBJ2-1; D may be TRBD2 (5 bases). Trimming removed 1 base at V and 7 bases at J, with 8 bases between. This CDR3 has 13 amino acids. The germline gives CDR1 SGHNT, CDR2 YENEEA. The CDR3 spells CASSLVSGNEQFF. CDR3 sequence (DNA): TGTGCCAGCAGCTTAGTTTCGGGAAATGAGCAGTTCTTC.

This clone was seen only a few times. The CDR3 DNA sequence: TGTGCCTGGAGTGTACAGGAGGGGCGAGCTTTCTTT. Its protein product is CAWSVQEGRAFF. The V gene is TRBV30, the J gene TRBJ1-1; possible D gene TRBD1, 5 bases. V gave up 0 bases and J gave up 10 bases, with 12 bases separating them. This CDR3 has 12 amino acids. Looked up from germline, CDR1 is GTSNPN and CDR2 is SVGIG (reference sequence). The full variable domain, completed using reference TRBV30 and TRBJ1-1, is SQTIHQWPATLVQPVGSPLSLECTVEGTSNPNLYWYRQAAGRGLQLLFYSVGIGQISSEVPQNLSASRPQDRQFILSSKKLLLSDSGFYLCAWSVQEGRAFFGQGTRLTVV.

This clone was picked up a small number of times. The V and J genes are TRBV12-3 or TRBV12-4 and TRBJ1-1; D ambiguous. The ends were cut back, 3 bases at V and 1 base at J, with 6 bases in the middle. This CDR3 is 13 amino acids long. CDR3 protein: CASSFQQNTEAFF. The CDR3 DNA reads TGTGCCAGCAGTTTTCAACAGAACACTGAAGCTTTCTTT.

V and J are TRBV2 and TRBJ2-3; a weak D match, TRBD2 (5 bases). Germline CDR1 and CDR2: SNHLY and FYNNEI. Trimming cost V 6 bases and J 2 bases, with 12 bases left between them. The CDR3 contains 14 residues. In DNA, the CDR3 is TGTGCCAGCAGGGACTCACAAGCCACAGATACGCAGTATTTT. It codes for CASRDSQATDTQYF.

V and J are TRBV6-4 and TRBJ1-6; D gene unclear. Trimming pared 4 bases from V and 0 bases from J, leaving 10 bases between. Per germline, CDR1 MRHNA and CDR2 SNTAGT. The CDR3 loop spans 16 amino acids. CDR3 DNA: TGTGCCAGCAGTGGCAGTTCCCTCTCCTATAATTCACCCCTCCACTTT. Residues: CASSGSSLSYNSPLHF.

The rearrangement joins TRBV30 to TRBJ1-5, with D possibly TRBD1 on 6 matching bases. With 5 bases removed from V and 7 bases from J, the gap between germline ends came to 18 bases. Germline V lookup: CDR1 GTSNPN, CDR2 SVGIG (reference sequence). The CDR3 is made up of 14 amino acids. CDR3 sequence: CAWGAGTLSQPQHF. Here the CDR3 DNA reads TGTGCCTGGGGTGCCGGGACATTGTCGCAGCCCCAGCATTTT.

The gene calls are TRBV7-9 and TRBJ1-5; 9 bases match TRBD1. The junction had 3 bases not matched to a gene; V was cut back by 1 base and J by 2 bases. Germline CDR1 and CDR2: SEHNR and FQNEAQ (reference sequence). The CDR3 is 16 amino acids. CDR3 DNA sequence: TGTGCCAGCAGCTTAGTAACAGGGGGCGGCAATCAGCCCCAGCATTTT. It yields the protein CASSLVTGGGNQPQHF.

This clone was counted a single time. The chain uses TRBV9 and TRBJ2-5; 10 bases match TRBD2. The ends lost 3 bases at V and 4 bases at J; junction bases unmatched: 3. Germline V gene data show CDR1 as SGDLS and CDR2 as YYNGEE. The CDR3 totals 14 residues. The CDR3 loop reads CASSEASGGETQYF. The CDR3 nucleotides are TGTGCCAGCAGCGAAGCTAGCGGGGGAGAGACCCAGTACTTC.

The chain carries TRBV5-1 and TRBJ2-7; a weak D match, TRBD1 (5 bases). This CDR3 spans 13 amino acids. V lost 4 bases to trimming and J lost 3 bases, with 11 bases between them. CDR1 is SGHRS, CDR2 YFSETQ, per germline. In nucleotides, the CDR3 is TGCGCCAGCAGCCTCCGGACAAACTACGAGCAGTACTTC. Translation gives CASSLRTNYEQYF.

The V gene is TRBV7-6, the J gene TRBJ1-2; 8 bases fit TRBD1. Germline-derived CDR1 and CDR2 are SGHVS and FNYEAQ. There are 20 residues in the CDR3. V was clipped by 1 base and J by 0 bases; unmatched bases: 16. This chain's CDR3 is CASSLEGHRTGRGANYGYTF. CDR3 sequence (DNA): TGTGCCAGCAGCTTAGAAGGGCATAGGACAGGGAGAGGGGCTAACTATGGCTACACCTTC.

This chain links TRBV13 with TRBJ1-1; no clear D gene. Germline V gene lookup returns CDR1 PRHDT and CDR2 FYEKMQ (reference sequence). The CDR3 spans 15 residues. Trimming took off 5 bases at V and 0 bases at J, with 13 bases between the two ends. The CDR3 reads CASSARGTVNTEAFF. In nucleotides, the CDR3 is TGTGCCAGCAGCGCCCGAGGAACGGTGAACACTGAAGCTTTCTTT.

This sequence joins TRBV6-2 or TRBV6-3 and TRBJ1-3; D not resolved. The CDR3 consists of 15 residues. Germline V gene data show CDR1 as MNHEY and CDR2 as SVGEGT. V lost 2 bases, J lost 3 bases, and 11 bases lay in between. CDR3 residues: CASSYAPDFGNTIYF. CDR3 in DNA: TGTGCCAGCAGTTACGCTCCCGACTTTGGAAACACCATATATTTT.

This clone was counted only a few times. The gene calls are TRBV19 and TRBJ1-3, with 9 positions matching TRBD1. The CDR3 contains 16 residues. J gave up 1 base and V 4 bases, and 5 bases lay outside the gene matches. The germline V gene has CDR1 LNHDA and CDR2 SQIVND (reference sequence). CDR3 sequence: CASSSRDRASGNTIYF. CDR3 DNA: TGTGCCAGTAGTAGCCGGGACAGGGCGTCTGGAAACACCATATATTTT.

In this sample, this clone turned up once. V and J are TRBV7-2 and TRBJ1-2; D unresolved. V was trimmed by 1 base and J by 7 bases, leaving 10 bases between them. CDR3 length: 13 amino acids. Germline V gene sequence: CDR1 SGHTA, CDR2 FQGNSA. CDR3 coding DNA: TGTGCCAGCAGCTTAGAGCCTCCGGGTGGCTACACCTTC. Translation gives CASSLEPPGGYTF.

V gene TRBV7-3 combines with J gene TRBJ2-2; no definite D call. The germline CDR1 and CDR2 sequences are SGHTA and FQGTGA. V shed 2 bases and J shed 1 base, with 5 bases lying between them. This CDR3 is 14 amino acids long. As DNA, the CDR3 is TGTGCCAGCAGCTTAGGGCAGAACACCGGGGAGCTGTTTTTT. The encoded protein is CASSLGQNTGELFF.

CDR3 loop: CASSQRTGGLTEAFF. The CDR3 nucleotides are TGTGCCAGCAGCCAACGAACAGGGGGCTTAACTGAAGCTTTCTTT. The J gene is TRBJ1-1, the V gene TRBV14; 9 nucleotides line up with TRBD1. The CDR3 totals 15 residues. V shed 2 bases, J shed 5 bases, and the junction held 6 bases outside the gene matches. CDR1 and CDR2 from the germline V gene are SGHDN and FVKESK.

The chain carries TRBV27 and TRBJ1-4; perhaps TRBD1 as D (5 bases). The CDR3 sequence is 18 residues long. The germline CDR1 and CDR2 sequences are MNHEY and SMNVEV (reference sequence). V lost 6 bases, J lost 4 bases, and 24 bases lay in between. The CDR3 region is CASSWGGGPVQSNEKLFF. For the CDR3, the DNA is TGTGCCAGCAGCTGGGGGGGAGGGCCCGTACAAAGTAATGAAAAACTGTTTTTT.